This note documents a single T cell receptor (beta chain) sequence. This clonotype was seen many times. Its antigen remains unidentified. The record has no base qualities; no much larger clone is one base away. V is shortened by 6 bases, J by 5 bases, and the region joining them spans 7 bases. Including cysteine and phenylalanine, the CDR3 has 11 amino acids. Left in the record is the CDR3 DNA by itself, 33 bases read in frame from the first base. The data were obtained in a study of T cells after yellow fever vaccination (dated by TCRdb to 2018 to 2020). Broadly, across the study: The SMART-Seq v4 Ultra Low Input RNA kit was used to prepare libraries from fractions with low cell numbers. Bulk PBMC replicates and cell subsets were isolated from blood drawn at multiple timepoints before and after both primary and secondary immunization. The cohort comprised two healthy male donors, one aged 18 to 30 and one aged 30 to 40 years. Bulk TCR alpha and beta repertoires were sequenced longitudinally to track T-cell clones before and after primary and booster YFV17D yellow fever vaccination.

Per the publication, the treatment or condition label means: live attenuated yellow fever vaccine strain. PBMCs were isolated from peripheral blood using a standard Ficoll-Paque protocol. Dynabeads CD4 and CD8 positive selection kits were used to isolate CD4 and CD8 T-cell fractions. TriZol was used to extract RNA from bulk PBMCs, from CD4 and CD8 fractions, and from dextramer-positive and dextramer-negative fractions. The investigation overall reported the following: Most clones expanded after primary vaccination (roughly 96% of CD4 and approximately 86% of CD8) were re-detected after the booster, suggesting that broad memory maintenance occurred. The secondary T-cell response was weaker than the primary response but faster, peaking on day 5 instead of day 15. Because the study included only a couple of donors, the extent to which the findings can be generalized is limited. A small fraction of clonotypes appeared in both the CD4 and CD8 compartments, likely as a result of convergent recombination. Computational filtering was needed because FACS-sorted repertoires could contain abundant contaminating clonotypes from the bulk population.

Synthesis of TCR cDNA relied on 5'RACE template switching, a step that introduced a universal primer site along with unique molecular identifiers. Priming for cDNA synthesis came from both the TCR alpha and TCR beta constant segments. Library amplification involved two PCR steps, and the second step added sample barcodes and sequencing adapters. Sequencing of libraries was performed on Illumina HiSeq 2500 (2x100 bp) or NovaSeq (2x150 bp). The authors' pipeline ran thus. MIGEC handled demultiplexing of reads and collapsing into UMI consensus sequences, while MiXCR performed V(D)J alignment. Vaccine-responding clonotypes were defined with edgeR using replicate PBMC samples, requiring FDR below 0.01 and a log2 fold change above 5 up to day 15. Bulk clonotypes were assigned CD4 or CD8 identity according to which sequenced CD4 or CD8 repertoire held them at higher abundance. The public reads were run again by TCRdb, first through fastp at Q25 and then through MiXCR, and only productive beta chains were kept. Each entry merges the rows of one CDR3 protein and shows their most common DNA and genes. The authors' filters were not applied to this entry. This sample is represented by some 250,000 distinct CDR3 sequences; about 7.1% of them were singletons. The ten largest make up 0.85% of the sample.

The receptor's source is a young man who received the YFV17D yellow fever vaccine. This sequence uses TRBV12-3 or TRBV12-4 and TRBJ2-5, with the identity of the D gene unclear. This specimen consisted of CD4+ T cells sorted from PBMCs, obtained 15 days after the yellow fever booster vaccination. The nucleotide sequence reads TGTGCCAGCAGCCCAAGGGAGACCCAGTACTTC. This encodes CASSPRETQYF.